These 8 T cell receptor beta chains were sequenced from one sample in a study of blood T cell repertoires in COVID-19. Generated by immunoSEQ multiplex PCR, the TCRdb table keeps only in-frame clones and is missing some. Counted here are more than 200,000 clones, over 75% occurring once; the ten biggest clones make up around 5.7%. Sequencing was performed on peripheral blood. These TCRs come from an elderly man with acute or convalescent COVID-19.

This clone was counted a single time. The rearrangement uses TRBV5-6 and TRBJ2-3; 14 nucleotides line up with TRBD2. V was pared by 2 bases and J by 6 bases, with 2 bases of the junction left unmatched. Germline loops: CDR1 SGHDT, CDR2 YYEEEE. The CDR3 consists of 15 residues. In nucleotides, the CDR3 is TGTGCCAGCAGCTTTCGGACTAGCGGGAGGGATACGCAGTATTTT. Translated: CASSFRTSGRDTQYF.

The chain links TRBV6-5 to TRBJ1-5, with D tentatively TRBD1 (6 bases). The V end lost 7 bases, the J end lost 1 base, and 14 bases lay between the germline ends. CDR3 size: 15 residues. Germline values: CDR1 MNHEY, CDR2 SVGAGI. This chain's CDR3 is CASKKGGLSNQPQHF. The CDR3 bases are TGTGCCAGCAAAAAAGGGGGATTAAGCAATCAGCCCCAGCATTTT.

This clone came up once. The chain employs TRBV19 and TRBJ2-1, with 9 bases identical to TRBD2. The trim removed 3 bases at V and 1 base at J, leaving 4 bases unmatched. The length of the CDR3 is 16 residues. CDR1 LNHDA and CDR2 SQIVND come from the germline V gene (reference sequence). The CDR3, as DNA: TGTGCCAGTAGTATGCGGGAGGGCCGATCCTACAATGAGCAGTTCTTC. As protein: CASSMREGRSYNEQFF. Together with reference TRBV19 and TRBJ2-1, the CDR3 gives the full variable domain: DGGITQSPKYLFRKEGQNVTLSCEQNLNHDAMYWYRQDPGQGLRLIYYSQIVNDFQKGDIAEGYSVSREKKESFPLTVTSAQKNPTAFYLCASSMREGRSYNEQFFGPGTRLTVL.

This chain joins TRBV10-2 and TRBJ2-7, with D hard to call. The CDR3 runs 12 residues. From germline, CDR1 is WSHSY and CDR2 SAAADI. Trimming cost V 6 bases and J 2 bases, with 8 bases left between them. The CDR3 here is CASSREPYEQYF. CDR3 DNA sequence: TGCGCCAGCAGCCGAGAACCCTACGAGCAGTACTTC.

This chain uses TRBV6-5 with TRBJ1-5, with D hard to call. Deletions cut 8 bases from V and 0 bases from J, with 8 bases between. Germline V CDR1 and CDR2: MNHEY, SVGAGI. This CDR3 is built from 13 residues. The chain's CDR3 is CASGTTSNQPQHF. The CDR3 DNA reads TGTGCCAGCGGTACTACTAGCAATCAGCCCCAGCATTTT.

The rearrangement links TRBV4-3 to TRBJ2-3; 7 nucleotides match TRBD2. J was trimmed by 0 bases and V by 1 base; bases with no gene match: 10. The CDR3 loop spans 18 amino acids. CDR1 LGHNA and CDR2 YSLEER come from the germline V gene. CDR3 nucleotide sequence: TGCGCCAGCAGCCAAGGACCGGGACTACTAGTGAGCACAGATACGCAGTATTTT. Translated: CASSQGPGLLVSTDTQYF.

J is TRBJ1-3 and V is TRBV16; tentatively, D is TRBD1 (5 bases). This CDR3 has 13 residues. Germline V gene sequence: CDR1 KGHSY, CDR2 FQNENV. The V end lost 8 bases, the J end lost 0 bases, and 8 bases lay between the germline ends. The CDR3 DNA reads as TGTGCCAGCCGACAGTCCTCTGGAAACACCATATATTTT. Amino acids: CASRQSSGNTIYF.

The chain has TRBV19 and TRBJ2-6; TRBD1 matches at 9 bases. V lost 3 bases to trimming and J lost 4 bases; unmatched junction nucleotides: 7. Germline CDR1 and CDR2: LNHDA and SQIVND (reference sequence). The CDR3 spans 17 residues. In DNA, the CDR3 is TGTGCCAGTAGTATCCTGACAGGGGGAGTGGGGGCCAACGTCCTGACTTTC. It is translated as CASSILTGGVGANVLTF. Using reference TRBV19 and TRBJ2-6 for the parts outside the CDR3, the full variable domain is DGGITQSPKYLFRKEGQNVTLSCEQNLNHDAMYWYRQDPGQGLRLIYYSQIVNDFQKGDIAEGYSVSREKKESFPLTVTSAQKNPTAFYLCASSILTGGVGANVLTFGAGSRLTVL.